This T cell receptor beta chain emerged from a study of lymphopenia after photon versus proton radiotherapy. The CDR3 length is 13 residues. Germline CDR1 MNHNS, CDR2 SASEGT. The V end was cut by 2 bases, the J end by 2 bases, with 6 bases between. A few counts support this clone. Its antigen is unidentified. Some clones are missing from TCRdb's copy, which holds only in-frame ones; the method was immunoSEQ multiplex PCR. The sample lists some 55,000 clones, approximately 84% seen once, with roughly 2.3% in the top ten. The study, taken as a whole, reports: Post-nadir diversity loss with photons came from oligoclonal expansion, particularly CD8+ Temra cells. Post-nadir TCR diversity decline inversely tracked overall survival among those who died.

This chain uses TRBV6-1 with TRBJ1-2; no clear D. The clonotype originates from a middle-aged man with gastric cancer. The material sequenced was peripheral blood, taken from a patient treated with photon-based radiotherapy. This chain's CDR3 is CASSESTNYGYTF. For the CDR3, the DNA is TGTGCCAGCAGTGAAAGCACGAACTATGGCTACACCTTC.